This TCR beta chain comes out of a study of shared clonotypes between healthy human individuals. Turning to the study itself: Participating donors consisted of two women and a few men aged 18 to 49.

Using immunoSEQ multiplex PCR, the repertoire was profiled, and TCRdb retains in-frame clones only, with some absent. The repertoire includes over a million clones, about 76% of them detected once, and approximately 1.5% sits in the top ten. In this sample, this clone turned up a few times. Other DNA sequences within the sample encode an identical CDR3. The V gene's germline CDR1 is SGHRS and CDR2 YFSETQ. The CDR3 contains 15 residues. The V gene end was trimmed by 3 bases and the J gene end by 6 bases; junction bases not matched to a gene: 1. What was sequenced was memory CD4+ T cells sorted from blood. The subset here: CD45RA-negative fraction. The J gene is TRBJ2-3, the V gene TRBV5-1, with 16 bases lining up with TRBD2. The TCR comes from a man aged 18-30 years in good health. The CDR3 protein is CASSSGLAGGDTQYF. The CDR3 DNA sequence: TGCGCCAGCAGCTCGGGACTAGCGGGAGGGGATACGCAGTATTTT. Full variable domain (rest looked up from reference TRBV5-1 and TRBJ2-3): KAGVTQTPRYLIKTRGQQVTLSCSPISGHRSVSWYQQTPGQGLQFLFEYFSETQRNKGNFPGRFSGRQFSNSRSEMNVSTLELGDSALYLCASSSGLAGGDTQYFGPGTRLTVL.